The clone carrying this T cell receptor beta chain was seen at least ten times. Germline values: CDR1 SGHDN, CDR2 FVKESK. V dropped 1 base and J dropped 3 bases, with 7 bases sitting between them. The CDR3 has 13 amino acids. Each CDR3 protein is one row after TCRdb ran MiXCR on the 5' RACE reads. The sample includes around 38,000 distinct CDR3 sequences, about 15% of them seen just once. This sample stems from a study of neurological immune-mediated disorders. This TCR came from a woman aged 60 to 75 with HTLV-1-associated myelopathy (HAM/TSP). The sample consisted of CD4+ T cells from blood. The chain employs TRBV14 and TRBJ2-7; D is unclear. CDR3 sequence: CASSQGSFYEQYF. DNA for the CDR3: TGTGCCAGCAGCCAAGGGTCCTTCTACGAGCAGTACTTC.